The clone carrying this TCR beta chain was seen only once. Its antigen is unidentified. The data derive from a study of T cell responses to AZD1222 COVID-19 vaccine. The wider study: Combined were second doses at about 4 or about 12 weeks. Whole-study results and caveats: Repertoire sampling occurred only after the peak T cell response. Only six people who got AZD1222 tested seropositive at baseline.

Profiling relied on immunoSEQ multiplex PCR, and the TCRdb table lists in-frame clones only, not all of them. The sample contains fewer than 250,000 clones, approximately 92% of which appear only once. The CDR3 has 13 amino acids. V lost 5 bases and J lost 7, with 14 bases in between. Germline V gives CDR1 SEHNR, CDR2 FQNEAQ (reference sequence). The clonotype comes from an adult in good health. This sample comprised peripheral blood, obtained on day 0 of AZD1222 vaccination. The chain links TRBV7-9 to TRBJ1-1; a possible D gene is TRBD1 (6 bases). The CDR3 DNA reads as TGTGCCAGCAGCCCCGGGGGCCTCGGTGAAGCTTTCTTT. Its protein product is CASSPGGLGEAFF. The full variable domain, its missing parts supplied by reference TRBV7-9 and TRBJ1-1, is DTGVSQNPRHKITKRGQNVTFRCDPISEHNRLYWYRQTLGQGPEFLTYFQNEAQLEKSRLLSDRFSAERPKGSFSTLEIQRTEQGDSAMYLCASSPGGLGEAFFGQGTRLTVV.